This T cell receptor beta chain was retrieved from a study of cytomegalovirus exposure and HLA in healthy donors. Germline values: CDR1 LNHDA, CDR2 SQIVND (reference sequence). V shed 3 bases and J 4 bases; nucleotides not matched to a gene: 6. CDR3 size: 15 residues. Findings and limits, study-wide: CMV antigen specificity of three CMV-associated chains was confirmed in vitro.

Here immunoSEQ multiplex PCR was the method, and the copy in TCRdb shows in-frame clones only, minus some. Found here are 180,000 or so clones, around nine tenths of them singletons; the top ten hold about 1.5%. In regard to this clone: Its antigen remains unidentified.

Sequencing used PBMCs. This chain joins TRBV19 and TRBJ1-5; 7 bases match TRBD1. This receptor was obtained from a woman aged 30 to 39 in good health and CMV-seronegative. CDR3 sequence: CASSIWDSLNQPQHF. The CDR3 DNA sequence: TGTGCCAGTAGTATTTGGGACAGCCTAAATCAGCCCCAGCATTTT. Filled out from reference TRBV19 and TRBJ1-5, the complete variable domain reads DGGITQSPKYLFRKEGQNVTLSCEQNLNHDAMYWYRQDPGQGLRLIYYSQIVNDFQKGDIAEGYSVSREKKESFPLTVTSAQKNPTAFYLCASSIWDSLNQPQHFGDGTRLSIL.